This TCR beta chain was sequenced during a study of blood T cells in healthy people across ages. Together with a sample-barcoded 5' primer, a J-beta primer mix was included in a second PCR lasting about 7 to 11 cycles. In TCRdb, the 5' RACE reads were re-called with MiXCR into one record per CDR3 protein. This table holds some 900,000 distinct CDR3 sequences, about 48% found once. V lost 4 bases and J 5 bases, leaving 14 bases between the germline ends. The CDR3 totals 14 residues. Germline loops: CDR1 SGHTA, CDR2 FQGNSA. The V gene is TRBV7-2, the J gene TRBJ1-1; possibly TRBD1 for D (6 bases). Input material: blood. The receptor's source is a man aged 30 to 45 in good health. This CDR3 reads CASSSARGTTEAFF. CDR3 sequence (DNA): TGTGCCAGCAGCTCGGCAAGGGGGACTACTGAAGCTTTCTTT.